What follows are 20 T cell receptor beta chains derived from one specimen sequenced in a study of T cell repertoires in cytomegalovirus infection. These receptors have no known antigen. TCRdb fed the reads into MiXCR, producing one record per CDR3 protein. The data show roughly 920,000 distinct CDR3 sequences, around 30% seen once. The sample in question was cultured CD8+ T cells from PBMCs, obtained from culture after CMV antigen stimulation. The receptors stem from a human donor in good health (CMV status not recorded). Some clones in this sample may be carry-over from other donors' samples.

This clonotype appeared a few times. This sequence joins TRBV7-2 and TRBJ1-4, with a weak D call TRBD1 (5 bases). The length of the CDR3 is 13 residues. V lost 1 base and J lost 8, with 8 bases in between. Per germline, CDR1 SGHTA and CDR2 FQGNSA. In nucleotides, the CDR3 is TGTGCCAGCAGCTTAGTGGGGGGAGAAAAACTGTTTTTT. It encodes CASSLVGGEKLFF.

This clonotype was counted once. A much more abundant neighbour one base away suggests this may be a read error. J is TRBJ2-5 and V is TRBV7-2, with a weak D call TRBD2 (5 bases). This CDR3 has 13 amino acids. CDR1 is SGHTA and CDR2 is FQGNSA in the germline V gene. CDR3 residues: CPSSPAATETQYF. CDR3 nucleotide sequence: TGTCCCAGCAGCCCAGCGGCTACAGAGACCCAGTACTTC.

For this clonotype: At one end, the junction sequence differs from germline, possibly due to a read error. V usage is TRBV27 and J usage is TRBJ2-3, with D unresolved. Germline V gene sequence: CDR1 MNHEY, CDR2 SMNVEV (reference sequence). The CDR3 is 11 residues long. The CDR3 loop reads CASSSVDAQYF. CDR3 bases: TGTGCCAGCAGTTCAGTAGATGCGCAGTATTTT.

The gene calls are TRBV6-2 or TRBV6-3 and TRBJ2-5, with D possibly matching TRBD1 (6 bases). This CDR3 spans 14 amino acids. V lost 5 bases to trimming and J lost 5 bases, with 15 bases between them. The germline V gene has CDR1 MNHEY and CDR2 SVGEGT. Here the CDR3 DNA reads TGTGCCAGCAGTAGTTCCACAGGGCTCGAGACCCAGTACTTC. Translated: CASSSSTGLETQYF.

CDR3 nucleotides: TGTGCCAGCAGTTACGGGGGGACAGGGAACACTGAAGCTTTCTTT. Translated, it gives CASSYGGTGNTEAFF. The V gene is TRBV6-5, the J gene TRBJ1-1, with 8 bases fitting TRBD1. With V trimmed by 2 bases and J by 1 base, 3 bases remained unmatched. The CDR3 is 15 amino acids. The V gene's germline CDR1 is MNHEY and CDR2 SVGAGI.

CDR3: CASSIEEGRYGGYTF. CDR3 coding DNA: TGTGCCAGTAGTATAGAAGAGGGGCGGTATGGAGGCTACACCTTC. The chain recombines TRBV19 with TRBJ1-2, with D possibly being TRBD1 (5 bases). Trimming cost V 0 bases and J 8 bases, with 16 bases left between them. This CDR3 is 15 amino acids long. CDR1 is LNHDA and CDR2 is SQIVND in the germline V gene (reference sequence).

The chain combines TRBV4-1 with TRBJ2-1, with D hard to call. CDR3 size: 13 residues. With 3 bases removed from V and 9 bases from J, the gap between germline ends came to 12 bases. Per the germline V gene, CDR1 is MGHRA and CDR2 is YSYEKL. CDR3 nucleotide sequence: TGCGCCAGCAGCCACGGAGTCCCGGTTGAGCAGTTCTTC. Its translation is CASSHGVPVEQFF.

This clonotype was counted ten times or more. The chain is built from TRBV7-2 and TRBJ2-5, with TRBD2 as a possible D gene (6 bases). This CDR3 spans 15 amino acids. V was clipped by 5 bases and J by 2 bases, with 15 bases between them. Germline CDR1 reads SGHTA; CDR2 reads FQGNSA. For the CDR3, the DNA is TGTGCCAGCAGCCCGCCTCTAGCGATACAAGAGACCCAGTACTTC. Translating gives CASSPPLAIQETQYF.

This sequence joins TRBV5-8 and TRBJ1-5; unclear D gene. The germline gives CDR1 SGHTS, CDR2 YDEGEE. V lost 0 bases and J lost 3, with 7 bases in between. This CDR3 spans 14 amino acids. Written as DNA, the CDR3 is TGTGCCAGCAGCTTGGCCCCTAACAATCAGCCCCAGCATTTT. Translating gives CASSLAPNNQPQHF.

The rearrangement joins TRBV12-3 or TRBV12-4 to TRBJ2-3; 13 bases map to TRBD2. After removal of 7 bases from V and 4 bases from J, the junction contained 23 bases not matched to a gene. CDR3 length equals 21 residues. This CDR3 reads CASTRAGLAGPGRVPPDTQYF. In DNA, the CDR3 is TGTGCCAGCACTCGTGCGGGACTAGCGGGACCTGGTAGGGTACCCCCAGATACGCAGTATTTT.

This clonotype was found a few times. This sequence joins TRBV19 and TRBJ2-4, with D possibly TRBD2 on 6 matching bases. Deletions cut 0 bases from V and 3 bases from J, with 15 bases between. Germline CDR1 and CDR2: LNHDA and SQIVND (reference sequence). The CDR3 sequence is 17 residues long. The CDR3 DNA is TGTGCCAGTAGTATAGAGGGAGGTGTTGCGGGCAAAAACATTCAGTACTTC. This codes for CASSIEGGVAGKNIQYF.

The chain combines TRBV12-3 or TRBV12-4 with TRBJ2-7; 7 nucleotides agree with TRBD1. There are 14 residues in the CDR3. J gave up 3 bases and V 4 bases, and 6 bases lay outside the gene matches. The CDR3 DNA reads as TGTGCCAGCAGTTCCCCGGACAGGAACTACGAGCAGTACTTC. Translation: CASSSPDRNYEQYF.

The chain recombines TRBV7-9 with TRBJ1-2; TRBD1 might be the D (5 bases). The CDR3 consists of 14 residues. Germline CDR1 SEHNR, CDR2 FQNEAQ (reference sequence). V lost 1 base, J lost 4 bases, and 10 bases lay in between. In nucleotides, the CDR3 is TGTGCCAGCAGCTTAGGCTGGGACGGCTATGGCTACACCTTC. Translating gives CASSLGWDGYGYTF.

The chain carries TRBV15 and TRBJ2-1; tentatively, D is TRBD2 (6 bases). The CDR3 covers 20 residues. Per the germline V gene, CDR1 is LNHNV and CDR2 is YYDKDF (reference sequence). Trimming shortened V by 3 bases and J by 8 bases, and 32 bases separated the two germline ends. In nucleotides, the CDR3 is TGTGCCACCAGCAGGCGGCCTTTCGATATGTTGGGGGGTGAAGGGGATGAGCAGTTCTTC. Amino acid sequence: CATSRRPFDMLGGEGDEQFF.

There are a few counts of this clonotype. The chain links TRBV7-4 to TRBJ2-3; 14 nucleotides line up with TRBD2. Germline values: CDR1 SGHVT, CDR2 SQSDAQ. The junction had 11 bases not matched to a gene; V was cut back by 4 bases and J by 2 bases. This CDR3 comprises 19 residues. The CDR3 DNA reads TGTGCCAGCAGCTCCTTTCCTGGACTAGCGGGGGGTACCACAGATACGCAGTATTTT. Translation gives CASSSFPGLAGGTTDTQYF.

This clonotype was counted only a few times. The rearrangement links TRBV7-3 to TRBJ2-3; D perhaps matches TRBD2 (6 bases). CDR1 SGHTA and CDR2 FQGTGA come from the germline V gene. V lost 5 bases and J 0 bases, leaving 12 bases between the germline ends. CDR3 length: 15 residues. The CDR3 loop is CASSDTSSSTDTQYF. As DNA, the CDR3 is TGTGCCAGCAGCGATACTAGCTCGAGCACAGATACGCAGTATTTT.

This clonotype appeared once. J is TRBJ1-1 and V is TRBV19; a weak D match, TRBD1 (6 bases). The CDR3 sequence is 14 residues long. The germline V and J ends were trimmed by 5 bases and 5 bases, with 15 bases remaining between them. The germline V gene has CDR1 LNHDA and CDR2 SQIVND (reference sequence). CDR3 in DNA: TGTGCCAGTAGTCTTCGGCCCCAGGGGACTGAAGCTTTCTTT. It encodes CASSLRPQGTEAFF.

There are a few counts of this clonotype. The chain employs TRBV5-6 and TRBJ2-7; TRBD1 agrees at 10 bases. Germline loops: CDR1 SGHDT, CDR2 YYEEEE. V shed 3 bases, J shed 1 base, and the junction held 4 bases outside the gene matches. The CDR3 is made up of 15 amino acids. CDR3 nucleotides: TGTGCCAGCAGCTGGATGGGACAGGGGTCCTACGAGCAGTACTTC. Translating gives CASSWMGQGSYEQYF.

With respect to this clonotype: One end of the junction does not line up with germline, which may come from a read error. The chain carries TRBV12-3 or TRBV12-4 and TRBJ2-2; perhaps D is TRBD1 or TRBD2 (5 bases each). The CDR3 has 15 amino acids. The CDR3 DNA follows: TGTGCCAGCAGCTTAGGGGAGACTAACACCGGGGAGCTGTTTTTT. Translating it yields CASSLGETNTGELFF.

In its sample, this clonotype was seen a few times. The chain combines TRBV12-3 or TRBV12-4 with TRBJ2-7, with 8 positions matching TRBD2. The V and J ends lost 3 bases and 3 bases, in that order; junction bases with no gene match: 4. The CDR3 has 14 amino acids. The CDR3 bases are TGTGCCAGCAGTTTGTTACTAGCGGTCTACGAGCAGTACTTC. The encoded protein is CASSLLLAVYEQYF.